This T cell receptor beta chain was retrieved from a study of cytomegalovirus exposure and HLA in healthy donors. General observations from the study: It was reported in a later analysis that an Asian-associated ancestry cluster showed fewer N-insertions than the roughly 620-donor mean. The study labeled approximately 150 TCR beta chains cytomegalovirus-associated.

In the PCR, 60 Vbeta and 13 Jbeta primers were used. Repertoires were generated with immunoSEQ multiplex PCR, while TCRdb's copy carries only in-frame clones and drops some. The sample carries 100,000 to 120,000 clones, over 75% recorded once. Regarding this clone: What it binds is not known.

The TCR comes from a woman younger than 45 in good health and CMV-seropositive. Sequencing was done on a sample of PBMCs.

CDR3 in DNA: TGTGCCAGCAGCTTAGAGGGCCTAGCGGCCCAAGAGACCCAGTACTTC. Protein: CASSLEGLAAQETQYF. The V gene is TRBV11-3, the J gene TRBJ2-5, with 7 bases that match TRBD2. Per the germline V gene, CDR1 is SGHNT and CDR2 is YENEEA. The CDR3 extends over 16 amino acids. Trimming cost V 0 bases and J 1 base; bases outside gene matches: 5.